What follows is one T cell receptor beta chain and its context. This clone was seen a single time. It lacks a known antigen. Nothing much larger sits one base from this clone, and base qualities are not available. The sample comes from a study of cytomegalovirus exposure and HLA in healthy donors (dated by TCRdb to about 2017). Context from the whole study: In an earlier analysis of under 750 of the donors, 276 Gb of sequence data and 95 million to 130 million unique TCR beta sequences from 150 million to 200 million T cells were reported. An early release that covered about 640 HLA-typed donors contained around 300 gigabases of sequencing data and around 80 million unique TCR sequences. Of the roughly 410 genotyped donors, less than 85% were placed in the genetic ancestry cluster associated with self-reported Caucasian donors. The study aimed to test whether signatures of past pathogen exposure could be identified by cataloging public T cell receptors. Using immunosequencing, the study profiled T cell repertoires from fewer than 850 subjects and related those repertoires to cytomegalovirus serostatus. Besides the first cohort of 500 to 700 subjects, a separate validation cohort made up of 120 different subjects was used. High-throughput TCR immunosequencing, statistical association of individual TCRs with disease status, and machine learning were combined to predict cytomegalovirus infection status. To study patterns of TCR occurrence, a later analysis re-analyzed previously published TCR beta repertoires from several hundred donors and added high-resolution HLA genotyping. Rather than using new phenotypic data, the later analysis identified candidate immune exposures from TCR beta sequences and from how often those sequences occurred across donors. In an earlier analysis of a few hundred of the donors, high-throughput TCR beta sequencing was used to judge whether each TCR beta V gene segment behaved as functional or pseudogenic. Donor age, sex, ethnicity and CMV serostatus were compiled alongside the repertoire data. Genome-wide SNP genotypes for about 60% of the 666 donors were used in a later genetic analysis, which treated that subset as a discovery cohort. Every discovery cohort repertoire had been produced on one sequencing platform. Class I and class II HLA loci were covered by the typing at four-digit resolution. The number of typed donors differed by locus: roughly 629-630 for A, B, C, DRB1 and DQB1; some 500 for DQA1; around 610 for DPA1; and around 490 for DPB1. Roughly 5 DR-DQ haplotypes were handled as single units for association and clustering because linkage in the cohort was strong. On average, around 200,000 unique TCR beta nucleotide sequences were sequenced per donor among a few hundred genotyped donors of the cohort, with 15% to 20% of those sequences being non-productive. Here is what the overall study found, with its caveats: Correlated functional status among segregating V segments might be attributable to linkage disequilibrium, but an unknown experimental factor could not be ruled out. An earlier analysis of around 540 of the donors showed that most TCR beta V segments appeared in productive rearrangements either about 87% or about 30% of the time, which broadly matched IMGT annotations. In a later genetic analysis, a missense DCLRE1C variant was associated with V-gene and J-gene trimming of TCR beta chains, and the association was replicated in an independent cohort. Several of the top co-occurrence clusters appeared to be linked to parvovirus B19, influenza, CMV and Epstein-Barr virus, according to a later analysis. The classifier was reported to diagnose cytomegalovirus status with high specificity and sensitivity in both the original and validation cohorts. Most CMV-associated TCR beta chains appeared to be HLA-restricted in a later analysis, and the HLA associations seemed to be driven largely by CMV exposure. Only TCR beta chains were sequenced in this cohort, and the absence of alpha or paired-chain data limited detectable features. Because counts were too low, seventeen rarely observed V segments, including chromosome 9 orphons, were excluded from the earlier analysis of 500 to 700 of the donors. A further reported finding was that TCR beta sequences accurately predicted the HLA-A and HLA-B alleles for most subjects in the first cohort. A later genetic analysis reported fewer N-insertions in productive TCRs among donors in an Asian-associated ancestry cluster than the roughly 670-donor mean. In a later analysis, TCR association rates were found to vary across HLA loci, with the most associated TCRs seen for DRB1 alleles and the fewest for HLA-C alleles. Across donors, most TCR sequences were observed very rarely, whereas some public TCRs were present in many individuals. In a later analysis, HLA-associated TCR beta chains were found to be more clonally expanded and to have lower generation probabilities than equally common non-associated chains. At a false discovery rate of 0.05, a later analysis linked about 17,000 TCR beta sequences to specific HLA alleles. A cluster of highly shared sequence variants was judged likely to represent a technical artifact of the sequencing pipeline. Because HLA typing was unavailable for some donors at each locus, only the typed subset was used in association tests. Roughly uniform sequencing depth across donors was assumed in presence/absence analyses, although this assumption may not hold. When HLA alleles, especially DR and DQ, strongly co-occurred, attributing TCR associations to individual alleles was difficult. A few of the identified cytomegalovirus-associated TCR beta chains were confirmed in vitro to be specific for cytomegalovirus antigens. The study listed 150 to 200 TCR beta chains as associated with cytomegalovirus. Immune exposure information for the cohort was limited to CMV serostatus. Some IMGT-functional V segments, including TRBV6-2 and TRBV6-3, could not be distinguished by the 87-base-pair reads and were therefore excluded. The authors suggested that the approach could potentially be generalized to other disease states and immunological phenotypes.

In total, roughly 670 healthy bone marrow donors made up the cohort. At the time of sampling, all cohort members were nominally healthy, though unrecorded immune exposures were likely present. CMV serostatus was recorded as positive for almost 300 and negative for about half of the 666 cohort members, whereas no CMV serostatus was recorded for the donor in question. A peripheral blood sample was provided by each donor, and peripheral blood mononuclear cells were used for TCR beta sequencing. Genomic DNA extraction from the blood cell samples was performed with the Qiagen DNeasy Blood Extraction Kit. Libraries were made using the immunoSEQ multiplex PCR assay. The multiplex PCR relied on a mix of 60 forward primers for TCR Vbeta segments and 13 reverse primers for TCR Jbeta segments. A multiplex PCR assay on genomic DNA amplified the CDR3 region of rearranged TCR beta genes. Amplified TCR beta libraries were sequenced as 87-base-pair reads on the Illumina HiSeq System. The paper's processing steps were these. In a later analysis, some 80 million unique TCR beta chains were counted across the 690 or so repertoires, and some 10 million of these chains were shared by at least two donors. Raw reads were error-corrected and collapsed into unique sequences with a nearest-neighbor algorithm that merged closely related sequences to remove PCR and sequencing errors. CDR3 sequences were aligned to IMGT reference sequences to assign V, D and J gene segments. Each retained sequence needed at least a six-nucleotide match to both a V gene segment and a J gene segment. Rearrangements were classified as productive when the CDR3 lacked stop codons and remained in frame with V and J, and all other rearrangements were classified as non-productive. Following IMGT convention, CDR3 was defined as the stretch from the second conserved V-encoded cysteine to the conserved J-encoded phenylalanine. The earlier analysis of more than 450 of the donors excluded sequences that lacked an unambiguous match to a single V gene segment. In an earlier analysis of more than 500 of the donors, a V segment was called functional when productive rearrangements were above 56.7%, and segregating when the standard deviation between donors exceeded 5%. A statistical classification framework was built for diagnosing cytomegalovirus status from the catalog of TCR beta chain sequences. In a later analysis, V and J genes were assigned by comparing TCR nucleotide sequences against IMGT/GENE-DB human TR gene sequences. In a later analysis, CDR3 sequences and most-parsimonious VDJ recombination scenarios were assigned using the TCRdist pipeline. In a later analysis, each TCR beta chain was defined by its CDR3 amino acid sequence together with its V-gene family, and reads without a unique V-gene family were excluded. In a later analysis, 450 to 600 highly shared, low-generation-probability nucleotide sequences were removed to address suspected cross-contamination and a sequencing artifact. In a later analysis, a clonal expansion index was calculated for each public chain from normalized within-repertoire ranks of inferred template counts. In a later analysis, generation probabilities were computed using a VDJ recombination model fitted to out-of-frame rearrangements, and the results were checked against IGoR. A later analysis scored TCR-TCR, TCR-HLA and TCR-CMV co-occurrence with hypergeometric tests, applying a repertoire-size bias correction to TCR pairs. A later analysis estimated false discovery rates by permuting HLA or CMV assignments 20 times. In a later analysis, co-occurring TCRs were grouped using DBSCAN, with TCRdist sequence similarity added in when clustering inside HLA-allele-positive subsets. Repertoires with fewer than 30,000 or more than 120,000 public chains, plus five repertoires with anomalous nucleotide sharing, were excluded from co-occurrence clustering. TCRdb obtained this table from immuneACCESS and retained in-frame rearrangements with V and J assigned. These tables miss some clones; where compared with another copy, unresolved V genes account for less than half of the shortfall, and the remainder is unexplained. From that table come the V and J calls and clone size; the DNA was used to work out D and trimming. This sample gives 40,000 to 45,000 clones in total; roughly 47% of them show up just once. The ten largest make up about an eighth of the sample.

Per the germline V gene, SGHTA is the CDR1 and FQGNSA is the CDR2. V loses 1 base, J loses 0 bases, and the germline ends lie 9 bases apart. The CDR3 numbers 15 residues from cysteine through phenylalanine. The entry retains the CDR3 DNA only, 45 bases that are in frame from base 1. The source material was PBMCs. This TCR derives from a human donor in good health. The V and J genes are TRBV7-2 and TRBJ1-2, with the D segment identity uncertain. CDR3 reads: CASSLGAGSNYGYTF. The DNA sequence reads TGTGCCAGCAGCTTAGGGGCGGGATCTAACTATGGCTACACCTTC. Where the CDR3 stops, the reference TRBV7-2 and TRBJ1-2 genes take over; the full variable domain is GAGVSQSPSNKVTEKGKDVELRCDPISGHTALYWYRQSLGQGLEFLIYFQGNSAPDKSGLPSDRFSAERTGGSVSTLTIQRTQQEDSAVYLCASSLGAGSNYGYTFGSGTRLTVV.